This T cell receptor beta chain was found in a study of T cell responses to AZD1222 COVID-19 vaccine. The study, taken as a whole, reports: Only a handful of people who got AZD1222 tested seropositive at baseline. The donors showed a predominance of white British ancestry and of females, with possible underestimation of clonal diversity.

In regard to this clone: Its specificity is not known.

Sequencing used immunoSEQ multiplex PCR; TCRdb keeps in-frame clones, though not all of them. The sample lists 90,000 to 100,000 clones, 85% occurring once. Germline CDR1 and CDR2: MGHRA and YSYEKL. This CDR3 spans 13 amino acids. Trimming cost V 0 bases and J 2 bases, with 4 bases left between them. Second-dose timings of about 4 or about 12 weeks were pooled. Sequencing was performed on peripheral blood, taken 28 days after the second AZD1222 dose. This receptor was identified in an adult who received the AZD1222 COVID-19 vaccine. The chain recombines TRBV4-1 with TRBJ1-1, with D unresolved. The CDR3 reads CASSQDGNTEAFF. In nucleotides, the CDR3 is TGCGCCAGCAGCCAAGATGGAAACACTGAAGCTTTCTTT.